Listed below are T cell receptor beta chains from one sample, sequenced in a study of blood T cell repertoires in COVID-19. Clones were read by immunoSEQ multiplex PCR, and TCRdb kept only the in-frame ones, dropping some. The sample consists of around 100,000 clones, approximately 92% of them appearing once. Sequencing used peripheral blood. The receptor set was obtained from a man over 45 with active COVID-19. CDR3s include the opening cysteine and the closing phenylalanine or tryptophan. A D gene is named only where the DNA matches it firmly. Clone sizes are given selectively: once, few, many, or a class where the clone is expanded.

d_gene	v_gene	abundance	j_gene	CDR3nt	CDR3aa
.	TRBV6-2/TRBV6-3	.	TRBJ1-6	TGTGCCAGCAGTTACTCGGCGGGGCATAGATTCCGCGGACCCCTCCACTTT	CASSYSAGHRFRGPLHF
TRBD1	TRBV27	once	TRBJ2-4	TGTGCCAGCAGTTTAATGGGACAGGGTTTAGCCAAAAACATTCAGTACTTC	CASSLMGQGLAKNIQYF
TRBD1	TRBV6-5	.	TRBJ2-7	TGTGCCAGCGTGGACAGGGTGGACGAGCAGTACTTC	CASVDRVDEQYF
.	TRBV28	.	TRBJ1-2	TGTGCCAGCAGCGATACCGGGAGCCGGGGCTACACCTTC	CASSDTGSRGYTF
.	TRBV4-2	.	TRBJ2-1	TGTGCCAGCAGCCAAGTAAGAGGGAATGAGCAGTTCTTC	CASSQVRGNEQFF
TRBD1	TRBV9	.	TRBJ2-5	TGTGCCAGCAGCGTTCATACAGGGGTAGAAGAGACCCAGTACTTC	CASSVHTGVEETQYF
.	TRBV6-5	.	TRBJ1-2	TGTGCCAGCAGACGGGACGGGGGCTATGGCTACACCTTC	CASRRDGGYGYTF
.	TRBV3-1/TRBV3-2	.	TRBJ1-5	TGTGCCAGCAGCCAAGACCTCAATCAGCCCCAGCATTTT	CASSQDLNQPQHF
.	TRBV5-4	.	TRBJ2-1	TGTGCCAGCAGCTTGGTAGGACTCGAACACAATGAGCAGTTCTTC	CASSLVGLEHNEQFF
TRBD1	TRBV19	.	TRBJ2-1	TGTGCCAGTAGTTTTTCCGGGACAGGGCTACAGAATGAGCAGTTCTTC	CASSFSGTGLQNEQFF
.	TRBV7-2	.	TRBJ1-5	TGTGCCAGCAGCCCCTCGGGACTCCATCAGCCCCAGCATTTT	CASSPSGLHQPQHF
.	TRBV11-2	once	TRBJ2-3	TGTGCCAGCAGAAATATAAAGAGGACCACCGTGCGGGGTACGCAGTATTTT	CASRNIKRTTVRGTQYF
TRBD2	TRBV29-1	.	TRBJ2-1	TGCAGCGTTACTAGCGTCAATGAGCAGTTCTTC	CSVTSVNEQFF
.	TRBV2	few	TRBJ1-3	TGTGCCAGCAGTGTAGACAGAAGCTCTGGAAACACCATATATTTT	CASSVDRSSGNTIYF
.	TRBV27	many	TRBJ2-2	TGTGCCAGCAGGGCCAGGGCGGACACTAACACCGGGGAGCTGTTTTTT	CASRARADTNTGELFF
.	TRBV3-1/TRBV3-2	.	TRBJ2-1	TGTGCCAGCAGCCCTCGACCAGGGTACTACAATGAGCAGTTCTTC	CASSPRPGYYNEQFF
TRBD2	TRBV2	.	TRBJ2-1	TGTGCCAGCGGAGCGGGGAGCTCCTACAATGAGCAGTTCTTC	CASGAGSSYNEQFF
.	TRBV10-2	.	TRBJ1-6	TGCGCCAGCAGTCCTACTTCGACTGTTAATTCACCCCTCCACTTT	CASSPTSTVNSPLHF
TRBD1	TRBV9	.	TRBJ2-1	TGTGCCAGCAGCGCGACAGGGTTGGACAATGAGCAGTTCTTC	CASSATGLDNEQFF
TRBD1	TRBV4-1	.	TRBJ2-2	TGCGCCAGCAGCCAATACCCCGGGACAGGGATCGGGGAGCTGTTTTTT	CASSQYPGTGIGELFF
.	TRBV6-5	.	TRBJ2-2	TGTGCCGCTGGACAGTACACCGGGGAGCTGTTTTTT	CAAGQYTGELFF
.	TRBV6-5	once	TRBJ1-2	TGTGCCAGCAGAAAGGAGTATGGCTACACCTTC	CASRKEYGYTF